Presented here are 20 T cell receptor beta chains from one specimen sequenced in a study of T cell repertoires in aging, cancer and after chemotherapy. TRB rearrangements spanning V, D and J were amplified using mixed TRB-A/B primers. TCRdb reanalysed the multiplex PCR reads using MiXCR and keeps one entry per CDR3 protein. The sample lists approximately 5,300 distinct CDR3 sequences; 25% to 30% were seen once. The template was genomic DNA from peripheral blood, not RNA. Input material: blood. These receptors came from a human donor with a solid tumor.

This clonotype has more than one count but fewer than ten. The chain is built from TRBV29-1 and TRBJ2-2, with 8 bases lining up with TRBD2. The CDR3 has 13 residues. V shed 7 bases, J shed 7 bases, and the junction held 8 bases outside the gene matches. Germline CDR1 is SQVTM and CDR2 is ANQGSEA. This CDR3 is CSAARGAGGELFF. The DNA of the CDR3 is TGCAGCGCTGCGCGGGGGGCGGGCGGGGAGCTGTTTTTT.

V and J are TRBV20-1 and TRBJ2-2; 7 positions match TRBD2. Germline lookup yields CDR1 DFQATT and CDR2 SNEGSKA (reference sequence). The trim removed 3 bases at V and 0 bases at J, leaving 1 base unmatched. The length of the CDR3 is 14 residues. Written as DNA, the CDR3 is TGCAGTGCTAGCAGCGGGGCGAACACCGGGGAGCTGTTTTTT. It is translated as CSASSGANTGELFF.

The V and J genes are TRBV6-5 and TRBJ1-4; 10 positions agree with TRBD1. The germline CDR1 and CDR2 sequences are MNHEY and SVGAGI. This CDR3 is built from 14 residues. V was pared by 4 bases and J by 8 bases, with 4 bases of the junction left unmatched. The CDR3 DNA reads TGTGCCAGCAGTTGGGACAGGGGAGGCGAAAAACTGTTTTTT. This sequence encodes CASSWDRGGEKLFF.

This clonotype was recorded a few times. The rearrangement links TRBV11-2 to TRBJ2-3; 13 positions match TRBD2. The CDR3 covers 16 residues. V lost 6 bases to trimming and J lost 2 bases; unmatched junction nucleotides: 5. Germline V gene lookup returns CDR1 SGHAT and CDR2 FQNNGV. Here the CDR3 DNA reads TGTGCCAGCAGTCTAGGACTAGCGGGGGTCACAGATACGCAGTATTTT. It translates to CASSLGLAGVTDTQYF.

This clonotype is termed medium-sized (0.01 to 0.1%). The rearrangement joins TRBV30 to TRBJ1-3; possibly TRBD1 for D (6 bases). Germline V gives CDR1 GTSNPN, CDR2 SVGIG (reference sequence). This CDR3 has 14 amino acids. Between the trimmed V and J ends, which lost 2 bases and 4 bases, there was a span of 12 bases. The chain's CDR3 is CAWSRAGTGNTIYF. In DNA, the CDR3 is TGTGCCTGGAGTCGGGCAGGGACAGGAAACACCATATATTTT.

This clonotype occurred a few times. The chain has TRBV19 and TRBJ2-3, with D possibly being TRBD1 (6 bases). CDR3 length: 14 amino acids. The V gene's germline CDR1 is LNHDA and CDR2 SQIVND (reference sequence). Deletions cut 7 bases from V and 7 bases from J, with 18 bases between. The CDR3 nucleotides are TGTGCCAGTAACGTTGGACAGAGCGGCTATACGCAGTATTTT. Residues: CASNVGQSGYTQYF.

This clonotype showed up just a few times. The chain employs TRBV5-1 and TRBJ1-4; perhaps TRBD1 as D (5 bases). Per the germline V gene, CDR1 is SGHRS and CDR2 is YFSETQ. The CDR3 has 18 amino acids. V lost 0 bases and J 1 base, leaving 16 bases between the germline ends. This CDR3 is CASSLGGVKRGTNEKLFF. The CDR3 DNA is TGCGCCAGCAGCTTGGGAGGTGTAAAGAGGGGAACTAATGAAAAACTGTTTTTT.

The J gene is TRBJ2-7, the V gene TRBV6-1; 9 nucleotides agree with TRBD1. CDR1 is MNHNS and CDR2 is SASEGT in the germline V gene. The J segment lost 6 bases and the V segment lost 6 bases, leaving 9 bases of the junction unmatched. The CDR3 runs 14 residues. As DNA, the CDR3 is TGTGCCAGCAGCTGGGACAGGGCTAGAGGCGAGCAGTACTTC. Encoded protein: CASSWDRARGEQYF.

This rearrangement joins TRBV6-1 to TRBJ1-2; D remains ambiguous. This CDR3 has 11 residues. Germline lookup yields CDR1 MNHNS and CDR2 SASEGT. Trimming removed 6 bases at V and 6 bases at J, with 8 bases between. The CDR3 spells CASSRIDGYTF. DNA for the CDR3: TGTGCCAGCAGCCGGATTGATGGCTACACCTTC.

This clonotype is judged medium-sized. The chain is built from TRBV15 and TRBJ2-7; D is unresolved. The germline V gene encodes CDR1 LNHNV and CDR2 YYDKDF (reference sequence). V lost 0 bases and J lost 5, with 8 bases in between. The CDR3 length is 13 residues. The CDR3 DNA sequence: TGTGCCACCAGCAGAGATAACCCCAACGAGCAGTACTTC. It codes for CATSRDNPNEQYF. The full variable domain, in which reference TRBV15 and TRBJ2-7 provide the parts outside the CDR3, is DAMVIQNPRYQVTQFGKPVTLSCSQTLNHNVMYWYQQKSSQAPKLLFHYYDKDFNNEADTPDNFQSRRPNTSFCFLDIRSPGLGDTAMYLCATSRDNPNEQYFGPGTRLTVT.

This clonotype was detected only a few times. The genes are TRBV6-1 and TRBJ1-2, with D hard to call. CDR3 length: 13 amino acids. V lost 2 bases, J lost 3 bases, and 7 bases lay in between. Germline V CDR1 and CDR2: MNHNS, SASEGT. CDR3 sequence (DNA): TGTGCCAGCAGTGAATCATTTGACTATGGCTACACCTTC. Its protein is CASSESFDYGYTF.

This clonotype was seen more than once but under ten times. The chain uses TRBV7-9 and TRBJ1-2; possible D gene TRBD1, 6 bases. The germline V gene has CDR1 SEHNR and CDR2 FQNEAQ (reference sequence). The CDR3 is 17 amino acids. Trimming stripped 7 bases from V and 5 bases from J, with 26 bases between. CDR3 sequence (DNA): TGTGCCAGCACTGGTTCGGACAGCGCCCATACACTATATGGCTACACCTTC. It specifies CASTGSDSAHTLYGYTF.

Here the CDR3 reads CAWSPGSTDTQYF. Here the CDR3 DNA reads TGTGCCTGGAGTCCCGGGAGCACAGATACGCAGTATTTT. V usage is TRBV30 and J usage is TRBJ2-3; no clear D gene. This CDR3 spans 13 amino acids. The V gene's germline CDR1 is GTSNPN and CDR2 SVGIG (reference sequence). V was trimmed by 2 bases and J by 0 bases, leaving 6 bases between them.

A few counts support this clonotype. The rearrangement links TRBV20-1 to TRBJ1-5; D may be TRBD1 (5 bases). The ends were cut back, 4 bases at V and 2 bases at J, with 12 bases in the middle. Per the germline V gene, CDR1 is DFQATT and CDR2 is SNEGSKA (reference sequence). There are 14 residues in the CDR3. The CDR3 region has the DNA TGCAGTGCTACGCAGGGAGGAGGCAATCAGCCCCAGCATTTT. Its protein product is CSATQGGGNQPQHF.

V usage is TRBV21-1 and J usage is TRBJ2-3; TRBD2 is the table's D call, not checked against the DNA. TRBV21-1 is listed as a pseudogene. The CDR3 runs to 17 residues. CDR3 DNA sequence: TGTGCCAGCAGCAAAGCGCTTATCGACTATTCGACAGATACGCAGTATTTT. Translated: CASSKALIDYSTDTQYF.

The genes are TRBV21-1 and TRBJ1-5. TRBV21-1 is marked as a pseudogene. The CDR3 has 15 amino acids. The CDR3 protein is CASSTDCQRHQPQHF. The CDR3 bases are TGTGCCAGCAGCACGGACTGCCAACGACATCAGCCCCAGCATTTT.

A few counts support this clonotype. J is TRBJ2-6 and V is TRBV24-1; D may match TRBD1 or TRBD2 (5 bases each). CDR3 length equals 16 residues. Germline values: CDR1 KGHDR, CDR2 SFDVKD. Trimming removed 7 bases from V and 0 bases from J, with 12 bases in between. This CDR3 reads CATSPRGVSGANVLTF. CDR3 sequence (DNA): TGTGCCACCAGCCCTAGGGGAGTCTCTGGGGCCAACGTCCTGACTTTC.

A few counts support this clonotype. The genes are TRBV19 and TRBJ2-2; the D gene is possibly TRBD2 (5 bases). V lost 2 bases to trimming and J lost 0 bases, with 10 bases between them. CDR3 length equals 16 residues. CDR1 and CDR2 from the germline V gene are LNHDA and SQIVND (reference sequence). The CDR3 loop reads CASSIYGRANTGELFF. In DNA form, the CDR3 reads TGTGCCAGTAGTATATATGGGAGAGCGAACACCGGGGAGCTGTTTTTT.

By sample fraction, this clonotype is medium-sized (0.01 to 0.1%). The gene calls are TRBV6-5 and TRBJ2-2, with 7 bases lining up with TRBD1. Trimming at V came to 6 bases and at J to 5 bases, leaving 9 bases not matched to a gene. Germline V gene lookup returns CDR1 MNHEY and CDR2 SVGAGI. This CDR3 comprises 15 residues. The CDR3: CASSRLTGTTGELFF. The CDR3 DNA sequence: TGTGCCAGCAGCCGATTGACAGGGACAACCGGGGAGCTGTTTTTT.

The chain carries TRBV5-6 and TRBJ1-1, with D tentatively TRBD1 (5 bases). Deletions cut 0 bases from V and 3 bases from J, with 15 bases between. This CDR3 region has 16 residues. Germline-derived CDR1 and CDR2 are SGHDT and YYEEEE. This CDR3 reads CASSLVRGLRDTEAFF. CDR3 nucleotide sequence: TGTGCCAGCAGCTTGGTAAGGGGCCTTAGGGACACTGAAGCTTTCTTT.